This TCR beta chain was recorded in a study of CD8 T cells in ankylosing spondylitis. CDR1 and CDR2 from the germline V gene are SQVTM and ANQGSEA. The CDR3 extends over 15 amino acids. V was pared by 5 bases and J by 5 bases, with 4 bases of the junction left unmatched. MiXCR was run by TCRdb on the 5' RACE reads, yielding one entry per CDR3 protein. Of roughly 160,000 distinct CDR3 sequences in the sample, 8.5% to 10% were seen once. The sample consisted of blood, either unsorted or a sorted T cell fraction (not recorded which). The receptor was derived from a female donor with ankylosing spondylitis or in good health (not recorded which). The chain couples TRBV29-1 to TRBJ2-2; 14 bases agree with TRBD2. Here the CDR3 reads CSVRLAGGGTGELFF. In DNA form, the CDR3 reads TGCAGCGTTCGACTAGCGGGAGGGGGAACCGGGGAGCTGTTTTTT.